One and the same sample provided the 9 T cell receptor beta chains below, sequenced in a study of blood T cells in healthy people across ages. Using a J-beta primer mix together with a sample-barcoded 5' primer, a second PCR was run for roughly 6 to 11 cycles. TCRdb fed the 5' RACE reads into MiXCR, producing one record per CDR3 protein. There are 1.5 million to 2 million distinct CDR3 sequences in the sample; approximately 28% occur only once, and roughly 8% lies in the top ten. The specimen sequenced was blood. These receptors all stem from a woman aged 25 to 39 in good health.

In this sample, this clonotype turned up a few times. CDR3 sequence: CASSQLTGAEEKLFF. CDR3 DNA: TGTGCCAGCAGCCAACTAACAGGGGCGGAGGAAAAACTGTTTTTT. V usage is TRBV12-3 or TRBV12-4 and J usage is TRBJ1-4, with 7 bases matching TRBD1. The CDR3 has 15 amino acids. The ends lost 6 bases at V and 8 bases at J; junction bases unmatched: 12.

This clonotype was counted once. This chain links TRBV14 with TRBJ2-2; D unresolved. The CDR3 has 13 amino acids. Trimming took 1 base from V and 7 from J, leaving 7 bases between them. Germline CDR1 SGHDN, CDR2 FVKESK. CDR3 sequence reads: CASSQGPGGELFF. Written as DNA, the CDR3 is TGTGCCAGCAGCCAAGGGCCGGGCGGGGAGCTGTTTTTT. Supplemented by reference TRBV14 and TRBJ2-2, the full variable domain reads EAGVTQFPSHSVIEKGQTVTLRCDPISGHDNLYWYRRVMGKEIKFLLHFVKESKQDESGMPNNRFLAERTGGTYSTLKVQPAELEDSGVYFCASSQGPGGELFFGEGSRLTVL.

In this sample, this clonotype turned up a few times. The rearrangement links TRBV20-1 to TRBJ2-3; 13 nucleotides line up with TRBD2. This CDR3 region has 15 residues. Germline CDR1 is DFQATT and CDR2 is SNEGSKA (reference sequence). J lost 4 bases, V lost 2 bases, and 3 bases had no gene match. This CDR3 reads CSARPTSGRPDTQYF. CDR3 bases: TGCAGTGCTAGACCGACTAGCGGGAGGCCAGATACGCAGTATTTT.

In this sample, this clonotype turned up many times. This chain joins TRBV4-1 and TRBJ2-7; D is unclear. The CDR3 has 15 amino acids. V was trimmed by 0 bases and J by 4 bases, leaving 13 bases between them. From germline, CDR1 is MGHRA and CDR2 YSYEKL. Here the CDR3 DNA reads TGCGCCAGCAGCCAAGATGCGTGGGGTAGTTACGAGCAGTACTTC. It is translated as CASSQDAWGSYEQYF.

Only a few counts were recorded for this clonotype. In DNA form, the CDR3 reads TGCGCCAGCAGCATTTTACAGGGAATTGTAACTGAAGCTTTCTTT. It is translated as CASSILQGIVTEAFF. J is TRBJ1-1 and V is TRBV5-1; tentatively, D is TRBD1 (6 bases). V dropped 4 bases and J dropped 5 bases, with 18 bases sitting between them. Germline-derived CDR1 and CDR2 are SGHRS and YFSETQ. The CDR3 loop spans 15 amino acids.

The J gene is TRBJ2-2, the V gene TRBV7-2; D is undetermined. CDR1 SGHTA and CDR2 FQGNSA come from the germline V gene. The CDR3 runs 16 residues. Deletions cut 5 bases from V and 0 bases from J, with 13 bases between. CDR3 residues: CASSLHRPANTGELFF. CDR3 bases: TGTGCCAGCAGCCTCCATAGGCCCGCGAACACCGGGGAGCTGTTTTTT.

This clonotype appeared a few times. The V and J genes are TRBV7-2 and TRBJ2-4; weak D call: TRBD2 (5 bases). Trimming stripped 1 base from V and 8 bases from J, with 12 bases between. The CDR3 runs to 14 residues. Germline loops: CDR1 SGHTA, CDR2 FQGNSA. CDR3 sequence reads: CASSLERLAHIQYF. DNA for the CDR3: TGTGCCAGCAGCTTAGAACGGCTAGCTCACATTCAGTACTTC.

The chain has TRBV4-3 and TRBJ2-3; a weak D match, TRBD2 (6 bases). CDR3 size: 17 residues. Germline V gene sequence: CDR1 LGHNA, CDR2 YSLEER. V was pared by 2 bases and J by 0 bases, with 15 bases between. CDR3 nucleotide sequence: TGCGCCAGCAGCCAAACACGGGGGAGGTTTAGCACAGATACGCAGTATTTT. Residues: CASSQTRGRFSTDTQYF.

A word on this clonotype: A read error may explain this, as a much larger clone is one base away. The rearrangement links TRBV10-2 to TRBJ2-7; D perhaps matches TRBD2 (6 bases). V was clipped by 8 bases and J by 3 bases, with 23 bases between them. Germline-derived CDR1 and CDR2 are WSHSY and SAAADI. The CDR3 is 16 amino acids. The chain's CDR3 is CASGANAGRPLYEQYF. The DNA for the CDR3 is TGCGCCAGCGGCGCGAACGCGGGGCGGCCTCTCTACGAGCAGTACTTC.